The 31 T cell receptor beta chains in this list originate from one sample, sequenced in a study of blood T cell repertoires in COVID-19. Clones were read by immunoSEQ multiplex PCR, and TCRdb kept only the in-frame ones, dropping some. The data show approximately 290,000 clones, about nine tenths seen once. Sequenced input: PBMCs or T cells enriched from blood (not recorded which). These receptors were collected from a woman aged 25-40 years who had recovered from COVID-19.

The genes are TRBV28 and TRBJ1-4; D is perhaps TRBD1 (6 bases). Germline V gives CDR1 MDHEN, CDR2 SYDVKM. Trimming took off 6 bases at V and 0 bases at J, with 14 bases between the two ends. This CDR3 spans 16 amino acids. CDR3 DNA: TGTGCCAGCAGCTCCGGGACACCGACAACTAATGAAAAACTGTTTTTT. It codes for CASSSGTPTTNEKLFF.

The gene calls are TRBV10-3 and TRBJ2-5; TRBD1 is a possible D gene (5 bases). Trimming removed 6 bases at V and 3 bases at J, with 11 bases between. CDR1 and CDR2 from the germline V gene are ENHRY and SYGVKD. This CDR3 spans 13 amino acids. The CDR3: CAISKTEEETQYF. CDR3 nucleotide sequence: TGTGCCATCAGCAAGACAGAAGAAGAGACCCAGTACTTC.

The chain links TRBV5-8 to TRBJ1-5, with D possibly TRBD1 on 6 matching bases. The CDR3 is 12 residues long. V was pared by 3 bases and J by 5 bases, with 6 bases between. From germline, CDR1 is SGHTS and CDR2 YDEGEE. CDR3 sequence: CASSSGDQPQHF. The CDR3 nucleotides read TGTGCCAGCAGCTCAGGGGATCAGCCCCAGCATTTT.

The gene calls are TRBV24-1 and TRBJ2-7, with D possibly being TRBD1 (6 bases). Deletions cut 4 bases from V and 6 bases from J, with 6 bases between. This CDR3 has 11 residues. From germline, CDR1 is KGHDR and CDR2 SFDVKD. The CDR3 is CATSEGGEQYF. In DNA, the CDR3 is TGTGCCACCAGTGAAGGGGGCGAGCAGTACTTC.

This clone came up a few times. The chain links TRBV7-2 to TRBJ2-1; D not certain. Germline V CDR1 and CDR2: SGHTA, FQGNSA. There are 13 residues in the CDR3. V was clipped by 0 bases and J by 5 bases, with 5 bases between them. As DNA, the CDR3 is TGTGCCAGCAGCTTAGCCAGGAACAATGAGCAGTTCTTC. Translated: CASSLARNNEQFF.

The gene calls are TRBV30 and TRBJ1-3; D not resolved. CDR3 length equals 13 residues. The V end lost 5 bases, the J end lost 2 bases, and 10 bases lay between the germline ends. Germline-derived CDR1 and CDR2 are GTSNPN and SVGIG (reference sequence). The CDR3 DNA sequence: TGTGCCTGGTCTGGGCAACCTGGAAACACCATATATTTT. As protein: CAWSGQPGNTIYF.

V and J are TRBV9 and TRBJ2-1; 9 positions agree with TRBD2. V shed 2 bases and J 9 bases; nucleotides not matched to a gene: 9. CDR3 size: 15 residues. Germline assignment: CDR1 SGDLS and CDR2 YYNGEE. As DNA, the CDR3 is TGTGCCAGCAGCGTTAGCGGGAGTACTCTTAGTGAGCAGTTCTTC. Translating it yields CASSVSGSTLSEQFF.

The chain combines TRBV5-1 with TRBJ2-1, with no clear D. V was clipped by 1 base and J by 0 bases, with 14 bases between them. Germline loops: CDR1 SGHRS, CDR2 YFSETQ. This CDR3 has 17 amino acids. The CDR3 DNA sequence: TGCGCCAGCAGCTTGAACCTGGCGGTTATCTCCTACAATGAGCAGTTCTTC. It yields the protein CASSLNLAVISYNEQFF. Together with reference TRBV5-1 and TRBJ2-1, the CDR3 gives the full variable domain: KAGVTQTPRYLIKTRGQQVTLSCSPISGHRSVSWYQQTPGQGLQFLFEYFSETQRNKGNFPGRFSGRQFSNSRSEMNVSTLELGDSALYLCASSLNLAVISYNEQFFGPGTRLTVL.

The V call is TRBV7-9, the J call TRBJ1-1; perhaps TRBD1 as D (6 bases). V dropped 1 base and J dropped 4 bases, with 13 bases sitting between them. Looked up from germline, CDR1 is SEHNR and CDR2 is FQNEAQ (reference sequence). The CDR3 is 15 residues long. CDR3 in amino acids: CASSLVGRGPTEAFF. CDR3 DNA: TGTGCCAGCAGCTTAGTCGGCAGGGGTCCCACTGAAGCTTTCTTT.

The gene calls are TRBV7-2 and TRBJ2-1; 12 bases fit TRBD2. The CDR3 covers 19 residues. The V gene end was trimmed by 4 bases and the J gene end by 0 bases; junction bases not matched to a gene: 10. Looked up from germline, CDR1 is SGHTA and CDR2 is FQGNSA. CDR3 nucleotides: TGTGCCAGCAGCTCAGGGACTAGCGGGTCCCCTAGCTCCTACAATGAGCAGTTCTTC. Protein: CASSSGTSGSPSSYNEQFF.

J is TRBJ2-1 and V is TRBV11-3; 15 bases are shared with TRBD2. Germline CDR1 is SGHNT and CDR2 is YENEEA. CDR3 length: 17 amino acids. V lost 1 base to trimming and J lost 7 bases; unmatched junction nucleotides: 5. CDR3 amino acids: CASSLGGGTSGRNEQFF. For the CDR3, the DNA is TGTGCCAGCAGCTTAGGAGGAGGGACTAGCGGGAGGAATGAGCAGTTCTTC. The entire variable domain, with the rest obtained from reference TRBV11-3 and TRBJ2-1, is as follows: EAGVVQSPRYKIIEKKQPVAFWCNPISGHNTLYWYLQNLGQGPELLIRYENEEAVDDSQLPKDRFSAERLKGVDSTLKIQPAELGDSAVYLCASSLGGGTSGRNEQFFGPGTRLTVL.

The gene calls are TRBV3-1 (or the pseudogene TRBV3-2) and TRBJ1-6; D gene uncertain. This CDR3 comprises 15 residues. The V and J ends lost 4 bases and 4 bases respectively, with 11 bases between them. Germline assignment: CDR1 LGHDT and CDR2 YNNKEL (reference sequence). This CDR3 is CASSPGRVYNSPLHF. The CDR3, as DNA: TGTGCCAGCAGCCCCGGGCGGGTGTATAATTCACCCCTCCACTTT.

The chain combines TRBV7-9 with TRBJ1-2; D unresolved. Germline CDR1 SEHNR, CDR2 FQNEAQ (reference sequence). This CDR3 contains 12 residues. Trimming took 5 bases from V and 0 from J, leaving 4 bases between them. The CDR3 reads CASSPSNYGYTF. The CDR3 DNA sequence: TGTGCCAGCAGCCCTTCTAACTATGGCTACACCTTC.

J is TRBJ2-3 and V is TRBV2; 13 bases map to TRBD2. Germline CDR1 is SNHLY and CDR2 is FYNNEI. The trim removed 4 bases at V and 1 base at J, leaving 8 bases unmatched. This CDR3 has 18 residues. The CDR3 sequence: CASSVLGTSGTGTDTQYF. The CDR3 region has the DNA TGTGCCAGCAGTGTTTTGGGGACTAGCGGGACTGGCACAGATACGCAGTATTTT.

The genes are TRBV2 and TRBJ2-1, with 8 bases fitting TRBD1. The germline V gene has CDR1 SNHLY and CDR2 FYNNEI. V lost 6 bases to trimming and J lost 7 bases; unmatched junction nucleotides: 5. The CDR3 is 13 amino acids. CDR3 amino acids: CASRQGVGNEQFF. In nucleotides, the CDR3 is TGTGCCAGCAGACAGGGGGTAGGTAATGAGCAGTTCTTC.

J is TRBJ2-7 and V is TRBV19; 9 bases are shared with TRBD1. The germline gives CDR1 LNHDA, CDR2 SQIVND (reference sequence). The CDR3 contains 14 residues. V was clipped by 5 bases and J by 4 bases; unmatched bases: 6. DNA of the CDR3: TGTGCCAGTAGTGTAGGGGGGACAGGGTACGAGCAGTACTTC. The encoded protein is CASSVGGTGYEQYF.

About this clone: A read error may produce the germline difference seen at one junction end. CDR3 bases: TGTGCTAGCAGCTCCCGGGACAGGGAGACAGATACGCAGTATTTT. Its protein product is CASSSRDRETDTQYF. The chain links TRBV7-7 to TRBJ2-3; 9 bases agree with TRBD1. The germline CDR1 and CDR2 sequences are SSHAT and FNYEAQ (reference sequence). This CDR3 spans 15 amino acids.

This clone was detected once. CDR3 sequence: CASSYSDRAYEQYF. The CDR3 region has the DNA TGTGCCAGCAGCTATTCGGACAGGGCATACGAGCAGTACTTC. The gene calls are TRBV9 and TRBJ2-7; TRBD1 matches at 8 bases. CDR3 length equals 14 residues. Germline assignment: CDR1 SGDLS and CDR2 YYNGEE. V lost 4 bases, J lost 4 bases, and 7 bases stayed unmatched.

This clone was observed a handful of times. The rearrangement joins TRBV7-2 to TRBJ2-7; possible D gene TRBD1, 5 bases. Germline lookup yields CDR1 SGHTA and CDR2 FQGNSA. V was clipped by 5 bases and J by 3 bases, with 8 bases between them. The CDR3 has 12 amino acids. The CDR3 nucleotides read TGTGCCAGCAGCCGACAGCGCTACGAGCAGTACTTC. As protein: CASSRQRYEQYF.

This clone was counted only a few times. The chain uses TRBV28 and TRBJ1-2; perhaps TRBD1 as D (5 bases). Per the germline V gene, CDR1 is MDHEN and CDR2 is SYDVKM. CDR3 length: 15 residues. V lost 4 bases to trimming and J lost 1 base, with 13 bases between them. As DNA, the CDR3 is TGTGCCAGCAGTTCATCCCCGGGGGATAACTATGGCTACACCTTC. It yields the protein CASSSSPGDNYGYTF.

V and J are TRBV27 and TRBJ1-6; 8 nucleotides agree with TRBD1. After removal of 5 bases from V and 7 bases from J, the junction contained 10 bases not matched to a gene. The CDR3 contains 16 residues. Germline CDR1 and CDR2: MNHEY and SMNVEV (reference sequence). The CDR3 region is CASSPTGQGGNSPLHF. The CDR3 DNA follows: TGTGCCAGCAGTCCAACAGGACAGGGAGGAAATTCACCCCTCCACTTT.

The CDR3 reads CASSRRLAGFSYNEQFF. The CDR3 DNA reads TGCGCCAGCAGCCGAAGACTAGCGGGCTTCTCCTACAATGAGCAGTTCTTC. V and J are TRBV4-3 and TRBJ2-1, with TRBD2 identical over 10 bases. CDR3 size: 17 residues. Germline V lookup: CDR1 LGHNA, CDR2 YSLEER. The junction had 6 bases not matched to a gene; V was cut back by 4 bases and J by 0 bases.

The chain carries TRBV30 and TRBJ2-5; 10 positions match TRBD1. Trimming took 3 bases from V and 3 from J; bases not matched to a gene: 7. Germline CDR1 GTSNPN, CDR2 SVGIG (reference sequence). The CDR3 has 15 residues. CDR3: CAWRGRGTGEETQYF. The CDR3 nucleotides are TGTGCCTGGAGGGGTCGAGGGACAGGGGAAGAGACCCAGTACTTC.

A single count supports this clone. This chain uses TRBV3-1 (or the pseudogene TRBV3-2) with TRBJ2-2, with D maybe TRBD2 (6 bases). Germline loops: CDR1 LGHDT, CDR2 YNNKEL (reference sequence). This CDR3 has 14 residues. Trimming removed 0 bases at V and 8 bases at J, with 10 bases between. As DNA, the CDR3 is TGTGCCAGCAGCCAAGATAATCGGGAGGGGGAGCTGTTTTTT. This sequence encodes CASSQDNREGELFF.

The chain recombines TRBV4-1 with TRBJ1-4; weak D call: TRBD1 (6 bases). The CDR3 spans 18 residues. V was trimmed by 4 bases and J by 0 bases, leaving 18 bases between them. Germline V lookup: CDR1 MGHRA, CDR2 YSYEKL. The CDR3 sequence: CASSLLYGQSTTNEKLFF. The CDR3, as DNA: TGCGCCAGCAGCCTCTTATATGGACAGAGCACAACTAATGAAAAACTGTTTTTT.

The CDR3 sequence is CASTLFGQGIYEQYF. In DNA form, the CDR3 reads TGTGCCAGCACCCTTTTCGGACAGGGGATATACGAGCAGTACTTC. The J gene is TRBJ2-7, the V gene TRBV27, with 9 bases that match TRBD1. The CDR3 is 15 residues long. Per the germline V gene, CDR1 is MNHEY and CDR2 is SMNVEV (reference sequence). V dropped 7 bases and J dropped 4; count of bases not matched to a gene: 11.

This clone was found once. The rearrangement links TRBV7-8 to TRBJ2-1, with 8 nucleotides matching TRBD2. The CDR3 covers 14 residues. The germline V gene encodes CDR1 SGHVS and CDR2 FQNEAQ. Trimming removed 2 bases from V and 9 bases from J; junction bases left unmatched: 6. The CDR3 protein is CASSLLGLVGEQFF. CDR3 DNA: TGTGCCAGCAGCTTACTGGGACTAGTGGGTGAGCAGTTCTTC. Variable domain in full (rest from reference TRBV7-8 and TRBJ2-1): GAGVSQSPRYKVAKRGQDVALRCDPISGHVSLFWYQQALGQGPEFLTYFQNEAQLDKSGLPSDRFFAERPEGSVSTLKIQRTQQEDSAVYLCASSLLGLVGEQFFGPGTRLTVL.

V usage is TRBV9 and J usage is TRBJ1-4, with D unclear. CDR3 length: 14 residues. With 6 bases removed from V and 4 bases from J, the gap between germline ends came to 13 bases. The germline V gene encodes CDR1 SGDLS and CDR2 YYNGEE. CDR3 nucleotide sequence: TGTGCCAGCACCGCGGGGTGGAATAATGAAAAACTGTTTTTT. Translated, it gives CASTAGWNNEKLFF.

The J gene is TRBJ2-5, the V gene TRBV4-3; 9 nucleotides line up with TRBD1. V trimming: 4 bases; J trimming: 3 bases; junction bases outside the gene matches: 6. The CDR3 covers 15 residues. Germline values: CDR1 LGHNA, CDR2 YSLEER. CDR3 protein: CASSPLGQGEETQYF. The DNA of the CDR3 is TGCGCCAGCAGCCCCCTGGGACAGGGAGAAGAGACCCAGTACTTC.

V is TRBV5-4 and J is TRBJ2-3, with D unresolved. V dropped 0 bases and J dropped 2 bases, with 7 bases sitting between them. Germline values: CDR1 SGHNT, CDR2 YYREEE (reference sequence). The CDR3 has 14 residues. Written as DNA, the CDR3 is TGTGCCAGCAGCTTGGGCGGAAACACAGATACGCAGTATTTT. Translating it yields CASSLGGNTDTQYF. The full variable domain, in which reference TRBV5-4 and TRBJ2-3 provide the parts outside the CDR3, is ETGVTQSPTHLIKTRGQQVTLRCSSQSGHNTVSWYQQALGQGPQFIFQYYREEENGRGNFPPRFSGLQFPNYSSELNVNALELDDSALYLCASSLGGNTDTQYFGPGTRLTVL.

The rearrangement joins TRBV7-9 to TRBJ1-5, with a possible D match to TRBD1 (5 bases). The germline V and J ends were trimmed by 1 base and 3 bases, with 13 bases remaining between them. Germline V lookup: CDR1 SEHNR, CDR2 FQNEAQ (reference sequence). The CDR3 contains 16 residues. The CDR3 DNA sequence: TGTGCCAGCAGCTTAGACGGTGCAGGGCTCAATCAGCCCCAGCATTTT. Translating it yields CASSLDGAGLNQPQHF.